The T cell receptor (beta chain) described here comes from a study of cytomegalovirus exposure and HLA in healthy donors. Study details: Inside one of the first data releases sat about 85 million unique TCRs taken from HLA-typed donors. Overall study results and limits: The study put 150 to 200 TCR beta chains on its list as cytomegalovirus-associated.

The V end lost 11 bases, the J end lost 7 bases, and 20 bases lay between the germline ends. Germline CDR1 and CDR2: MNHNS and SASEGT. The CDR3 extends over 13 amino acids. As to this clone: Its target is not known.

Primers included in the PCR were 60 Vbeta and 13 Jbeta primers. Sequencing was performed with immunoSEQ multiplex PCR; in TCRdb, only in-frame clones are kept and a portion is missing. The repertoire includes about 100,000 clones, roughly 82% of them detected once, and roughly 2.7% sits in the top ten. This TCR came from a man aged 25-40 years in good health and CMV-seropositive. The chain combines TRBV6-1 with TRBJ1-2; D is possibly TRBD1 (6 bases). Input material: PBMCs. In DNA, the CDR3 is TGTGCCGGCTACGCAACTGGGGGCCGTGGCTACACCTTC. Translated, it gives CAGYATGGRGYTF.